The entry below describes one T cell receptor (beta chain). This sample was included in a study of blood T cell repertoires in COVID-19. Study background: From T cells, B-cell-depleted T cells, or PBMCs came the material, which was cDNA or gDNA.

Libraries were prepared by immunoSEQ multiplex PCR; TCRdb keeps only in-frame clonotypes and omits some of them. The repertoire holds around 70,000 clones, with around 87% as singletons. Trimming cost V 0 bases and J 4 bases, with 12 bases left between them. The CDR3 covers 15 residues. The germline V gene has CDR1 SGHTA and CDR2 FQGNSA. The chain has TRBV7-2 and TRBJ2-5; the D gene is possibly TRBD2 (6 bases). The TCR comes from a woman older than 75 with active or convalescent COVID-19. Sequenced sample: peripheral blood. CDR3 DNA: TGTGCCAGCAGCTTAGCCGGGAGCTCTTCAGAGACCCAGTACTTC. This codes for CASSLAGSSSETQYF.